The 23 T cell receptor beta chains in this list originate from one sample, sequenced in a study of TIL therapy for anti-PD-1-resistant metastatic lung cancer. The libraries were made with immunoSEQ v3. Clones were read by immunoSEQ multiplex PCR, and TCRdb kept only the in-frame ones, dropping some. Among more than 55,000 clones listed, roughly two thirds were seen once. Sample time point: pre-treatment sample, taken before nivolumab and TIL therapy. The sample was blood, taken at baseline. These receptors were taken from a person aged 25 to 80 with non-small cell lung cancer.

The J gene is TRBJ1-3, the V gene TRBV6-6; D perhaps matches TRBD1 (5 bases). The germline gives CDR1 MNHNY, CDR2 SVGAGI (reference sequence). Trimming shortened V by 3 bases and J by 0 bases, and 9 bases separated the two germline ends. The CDR3 contains 15 residues. CDR3 nucleotide sequence: TGTGCCAGCAGTTATCCGACAGACTCTGGAAACACCATATATTTT. The encoded protein is CASSYPTDSGNTIYF.

The chain employs TRBV5-4 and TRBJ1-1, with D possibly matching TRBD1 (6 bases). V was shortened by 6 bases and J by 1 base, with 13 bases between the two germline ends. CDR3 length: 14 residues. The germline CDR1 and CDR2 sequences are SGHNT and YYREEE (reference sequence). CDR3 in amino acids: CASTRPGQNTEAFF. CDR3 nucleotide sequence: TGTGCCAGCACCAGGCCGGGACAGAACACTGAAGCTTTCTTT.

The J gene is TRBJ2-3, the V gene TRBV14, with 11 bases aligning to TRBD2. Germline V CDR1 and CDR2: SGHDN, FVKESK. V shed 5 bases, J shed 1 base, and the junction held 8 bases outside the gene matches. CDR3 length: 17 residues. The CDR3 loop reads CASSGRLAGGRTDTQYF. The CDR3 DNA sequence: TGTGCCAGCAGCGGACGTCTAGCGGGAGGCCGCACAGATACGCAGTATTTT.

V and J are TRBV28 and TRBJ2-1, with a possible D match to TRBD1 (5 bases). V was cut by 3 bases and J by 7 bases, with 16 bases left in between. The CDR3 loop spans 15 amino acids. Germline V CDR1 and CDR2: MDHEN, SYDVKM. CDR3 coding DNA: TGTGCCAGCAGTTTCAGGGCCGCTGAGGTGAATGAGCAGTTCTTC. It is translated as CASSFRAAEVNEQFF.

The sample holds a few counts of this clone. The CDR3 reads CASSYSPRMNEQFF. The CDR3 region has the DNA TGTGCCAGCAGTTACTCCCCCCGGATGAATGAGCAGTTCTTC. The gene calls are TRBV6-5 and TRBJ2-1; D gene uncertain. The CDR3 consists of 14 residues. Trimming took off 0 bases at V and 7 bases at J, with 10 bases between the two ends. CDR1 and CDR2 from the germline V gene are MNHEY and SVGAGI.

In its sample, this clone was seen once. The rearrangement links TRBV7-3 to TRBJ2-3; no clear D. Deletions cut 5 bases from V and 0 bases from J, with 6 bases between. This CDR3 is 13 amino acids long. Germline assignment: CDR1 SGHTA and CDR2 FQGTGA. CDR3 DNA: TGTGCCAGCAGCACCGAAAGCACAGATACGCAGTATTTT. Translation: CASSTESTDTQYF.

The chain employs TRBV25-1 and TRBJ1-2; D possibly corresponds to TRBD1 (5 bases). The CDR3 length is 14 residues. Germline V gives CDR1 MGHDK, CDR2 SYGVNS. Trimming took 1 base from V and 4 from J, leaving 10 bases between them. Here the CDR3 reads CASSEWGGSYGYTF. CDR3 nucleotide sequence: TGTGCCAGCAGTGAATGGGGGGGTAGCTATGGCTACACCTTC.

The V call is TRBV5-5, the J call TRBJ1-3, with D uncertain. The CDR3 runs to 17 residues. Trimming stripped 3 bases from V and 0 bases from J, with 16 bases between. Germline values: CDR1 SGHKS, CDR2 YYEKEE (reference sequence). The CDR3 coding sequence is TGTGCCAGCAGCTGGGCTCGGACGGCCAGCTCTGGAAACACCATATATTTT. Translated, it gives CASSWARTASSGNTIYF. Based on the CDR3 plus reference TRBV5-5 and TRBJ1-3, the full variable domain is DAGVTQSPTHLIKTRGQQVTLRCSPISGHKSVSWYQQVLGQGPQFIFQYYEKEERGRGNFPDRFSARQFPNYSSELNVNALLLGDSALYLCASSWARTASSGNTIYFGEGSWLTVV.

This chain links TRBV5-4 with TRBJ2-3; TRBD2 matches 8 bases. The length of the CDR3 is 14 residues. Germline V gene lookup returns CDR1 SGHNT and CDR2 YYREEE (reference sequence). The V gene end was trimmed by 4 bases and the J gene end by 2 bases; junction bases not matched to a gene: 3. CDR3 DNA sequence: TGTGCCAGCAGCCCGGGGGGGATCACAGATACGCAGTATTTT. Its protein is CASSPGGITDTQYF.

This clone was counted between two and nine times. This chain uses TRBV6-6 with TRBJ1-1, with D possibly matching TRBD1 (5 bases). Trimming removed 0 bases from V and 5 bases from J, with 7 bases in between. Germline assignment: CDR1 MNHNY and CDR2 SVGAGI (reference sequence). CDR3 length: 13 amino acids. Here the CDR3 DNA reads TGTGCCAGCAGTTACTCTCCAGGGACTGAAGCTTTCTTT. It codes for CASSYSPGTEAFF.

This chain connects TRBV13 to TRBJ2-3; 7 bases are a match to TRBD1. Per the germline V gene, CDR1 is PRHDT and CDR2 is FYEKMQ (reference sequence). The CDR3 spans 19 residues. Trimming at V came to 3 bases and at J to 2 bases, leaving 17 bases not matched to a gene. The CDR3 spells CASSFLLAVDRAYTDTQYF. DNA of the CDR3: TGTGCCAGCAGCTTTCTGCTAGCCGTCGACAGGGCCTACACAGATACGCAGTATTTT.

The chain recombines TRBV28 with TRBJ2-6, with D tentatively TRBD2 (5 bases). Trimming stripped 6 bases from V and 4 bases from J, with 7 bases between. Germline CDR1 reads MDHEN; CDR2 reads SYDVKM. This CDR3 is built from 13 residues. CDR3: CASSRGGANVLTF. Written as DNA, the CDR3 is TGTGCCAGCAGCCGCGGGGGGGCCAACGTCCTGACTTTC.

The CDR3 reads CASSLTAGRADTQYF. The CDR3 DNA reads TGTGCCAGCAGCTTAACCGCAGGAAGGGCAGATACGCAGTATTTT. The gene calls are TRBV7-9 and TRBJ2-3; D call uncertain. The ends were cut back, 2 bases at V and 4 bases at J, with 13 bases in the middle. This CDR3 comprises 15 residues. Germline V gene sequence: CDR1 SEHNR, CDR2 FQNEAQ (reference sequence).

The rearrangement links TRBV5-1 to TRBJ2-1, with 8 bases that match TRBD2. The length of the CDR3 is 15 residues. V shed 0 bases and J 8 bases; nucleotides not matched to a gene: 7. The V gene's germline CDR1 is SGHRS and CDR2 YFSETQ. The CDR3 sequence: CASSLAGTSMYEQFF. CDR3 nucleotide sequence: TGCGCCAGCAGCTTGGCCGGGACTAGTATGTATGAGCAGTTCTTC.

V is TRBV25-1 and J is TRBJ2-7; D unclear. CDR3 length equals 12 residues. Trimming took off 8 bases at V and 5 bases at J, with 13 bases between the two ends. Germline loops: CDR1 MGHDK, CDR2 SYGVNS. CDR3 bases: TGTGCCAGCTCTTATATGGGGAACGAGCAGTACTTC. Residues: CASSYMGNEQYF.

This chain joins TRBV2 and TRBJ1-1, with D perhaps matching TRBD1 (5 bases). Germline values: CDR1 SNHLY, CDR2 FYNNEI. CDR3 length equals 14 residues. Trimming removed 7 bases from V and 8 bases from J, with 20 bases in between. The CDR3 loop is CASTLWGNPPEAFF. CDR3 nucleotide sequence: TGTGCCAGCACCCTGTGGGGGAACCCCCCCGAAGCTTTCTTT.

The chain recombines TRBV11-2 with TRBJ1-4, with 7 positions matching TRBD1. V shed 6 bases, J shed 5 bases, and the junction held 3 bases outside the gene matches. The CDR3 contains 13 residues. Per the germline V gene, CDR1 is SGHAT and CDR2 is FQNNGV. CDR3 bases: TGTGCCAGCAGTTCGACAGGGAATGAAAAACTGTTTTTT. Residues: CASSSTGNEKLFF.

The V call is TRBV5-1, the J call TRBJ1-1; 10 bases fit TRBD1. This CDR3 region has 17 residues. Germline loops: CDR1 SGHRS, CDR2 YFSETQ. The trim removed 0 bases at V and 0 bases at J, leaving 5 bases unmatched. The CDR3 region has the DNA TGCGCCAGCAGCTTGGGGGGACAGGGGCCTTTGAACACTGAAGCTTTCTTT. It codes for CASSLGGQGPLNTEAFF.

This clone was counted only a few times. The chain employs TRBV30 and TRBJ2-2, with D possibly TRBD1 on 6 matching bases. Per germline, CDR1 GTSNPN and CDR2 SVGIG (reference sequence). CDR3 size: 14 residues. Between the trimmed V and J ends, which lost 0 bases and 6 bases, there was a span of 11 bases. The CDR3 DNA reads as TGTGCCTGGAGTGTACAGGGTCAGCCCGGGGAGCTGTTTTTT. Its translation is CAWSVQGQPGELFF.

The chain couples TRBV5-1 to TRBJ2-1; 11 nucleotides match TRBD2. Germline V gives CDR1 SGHRS, CDR2 YFSETQ. The ends lost 5 bases at V and 6 bases at J; junction bases unmatched: 1. The CDR3 has 13 amino acids. CDR3 protein: CASRGTSGNEQFF. CDR3 nucleotides: TGCGCCAGCAGAGGGACTAGCGGCAATGAGCAGTTCTTC.

The chain links TRBV5-1 to TRBJ2-1, with 7 bases that match TRBD2. The CDR3 length is 17 residues. With V trimmed by 4 bases and J by 5 bases, 15 bases remained unmatched. The germline V gene encodes CDR1 SGHRS and CDR2 YFSETQ. The CDR3 DNA sequence: TGCGCCAGCAGCCCGGGTCCTAGCGGCCAAAGGGACAATGAGCAGTTCTTC. This codes for CASSPGPSGQRDNEQFF.

This chain uses TRBV10-3 with TRBJ1-1; D gene unclear. V lost 6 bases and J 8 bases, leaving 10 bases between the germline ends. The CDR3 length is 11 residues. CDR1 is ENHRY, CDR2 SYGVKD, per germline. CDR3 loop: CAISQWLEAFF. The DNA of the CDR3 is TGTGCCATCAGCCAGTGGTTAGAAGCTTTCTTT.

The chain has TRBV7-9 and TRBJ2-7; a weak D match, TRBD1 (6 bases). Germline values: CDR1 SEHNR, CDR2 FQNEAQ (reference sequence). There are 14 residues in the CDR3. The ends were cut back, 5 bases at V and 1 base at J, with 12 bases in the middle. This chain's CDR3 is CASSPGAGSYEQYF. CDR3 bases: TGTGCCAGCAGCCCAGGGGCCGGGTCCTACGAGCAGTACTTC. Drawing the rest from reference TRBV7-9 and TRBJ2-7, the complete variable domain is DTGVSQNPRHKITKRGQNVTFRCDPISEHNRLYWYRQTLGQGPEFLTYFQNEAQLEKSRLLSDRFSAERPKGSFSTLEIQRTEQGDSAMYLCASSPGAGSYEQYFGPGTRLTVT.